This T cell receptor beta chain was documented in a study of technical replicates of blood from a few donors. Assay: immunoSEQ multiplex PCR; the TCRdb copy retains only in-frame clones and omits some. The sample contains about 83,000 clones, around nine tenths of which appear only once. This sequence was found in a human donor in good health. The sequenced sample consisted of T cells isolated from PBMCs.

The DNA of the CDR3 is TGTGCCAGCAACGACAGGGGACCTTACGAGCAGTACTTC. Its translation is CASNDRGPYEQYF. The chain links TRBV6-1 to TRBJ2-7, with TRBD1 matching over 8 bases. The CDR3 has 13 residues. Trimming removed 7 bases from V and 4 bases from J; junction bases left unmatched: 6. Germline V gene sequence: CDR1 MNHNS, CDR2 SASEGT.